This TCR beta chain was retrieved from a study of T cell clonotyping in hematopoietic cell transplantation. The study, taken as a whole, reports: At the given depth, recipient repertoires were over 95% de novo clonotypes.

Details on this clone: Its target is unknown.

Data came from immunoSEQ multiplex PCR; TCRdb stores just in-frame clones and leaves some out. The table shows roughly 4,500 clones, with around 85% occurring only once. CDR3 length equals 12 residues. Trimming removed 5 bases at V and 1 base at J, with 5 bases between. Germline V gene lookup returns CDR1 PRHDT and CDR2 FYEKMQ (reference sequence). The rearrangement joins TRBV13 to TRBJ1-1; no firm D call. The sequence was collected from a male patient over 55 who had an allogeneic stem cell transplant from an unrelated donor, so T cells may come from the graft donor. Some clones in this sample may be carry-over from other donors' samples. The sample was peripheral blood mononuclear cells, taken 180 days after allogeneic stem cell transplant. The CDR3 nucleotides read TGTGCCAGCAGCCAATGGAACACTGAAGCTTTCTTT. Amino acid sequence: CASSQWNTEAFF.